The 12 T cell receptor beta chains listed next were all sequenced from one sample in a study of blood T cell repertoires in COVID-19. Assay used: immunoSEQ multiplex PCR; TCRdb lists only in-frame clones, some missing. The table includes about 78,000 clones, around 84% detected once. The sample comprised peripheral blood. The receptors were sampled from a man aged 50-60 years with acute or convalescent COVID-19.

The chain links TRBV9 to TRBJ2-1; 8 positions match TRBD2. Germline-derived CDR1 and CDR2 are SGDLS and YYNGEE. J was trimmed by 0 bases and V by 4 bases; bases with no gene match: 15. The CDR3 totals 19 residues. The chain's CDR3 is CASSSRGGSVTSSYNEQFF. Written as DNA, the CDR3 is TGTGCCAGCAGCTCCCGGGGGGGCTCCGTTACGAGCTCCTACAATGAGCAGTTCTTC. Together with reference TRBV9 and TRBJ2-1, the CDR3 gives the full variable domain: DSGVTQTPKHLITATGQRVTLRCSPRSGDLSVYWYQQSLDQGLQFLIQYYNGEERAKGNILERFSAQQFPDLHSELNLSSLELGDSALYFCASSSRGGSVTSSYNEQFFGPGTRLTVL.

V is TRBV7-9 and J is TRBJ1-4; 7 nucleotides align to TRBD1. J was trimmed by 8 bases and V by 5 bases; bases with no gene match: 11. CDR1 and CDR2 from the germline V gene are SEHNR and FQNEAQ (reference sequence). This CDR3 spans 15 amino acids. The CDR3 DNA reads TGTGCCAGCAGCCAACTAACAGGGGTTCGGGAAAAACTGTTTTTT. This encodes CASSQLTGVREKLFF.

V usage is TRBV29-1 and J usage is TRBJ2-3; 8 nucleotides agree with TRBD1. Germline-derived CDR1 and CDR2 are SQVTM and ANQGSEA. The length of the CDR3 is 13 residues. J lost 4 bases, V lost 6 bases, and 6 bases had no gene match. The DNA for the CDR3 is TGCAGCGTCCAGACAGGGGAAGCAGATACGCAGTATTTT. It is translated as CSVQTGEADTQYF.

The chain combines TRBV6-5 with TRBJ1-1; D gene ambiguous. V was trimmed by 2 bases and J by 1 base, leaving 5 bases between them. The CDR3 sequence is 13 residues long. CDR1 MNHEY and CDR2 SVGAGI come from the germline V gene. The CDR3 protein is CASSYTENTEAFF. The DNA of the CDR3 is TGTGCCAGCAGTTACACAGAGAACACTGAAGCTTTCTTT.

V usage is TRBV6-6 and J usage is TRBJ2-5; no reliable D call. The germline V gene has CDR1 MNHNY and CDR2 SVGAGI (reference sequence). This CDR3 has 14 residues. V lost 2 bases, J lost 0 bases, and 7 bases lay in between. CDR3 residues: CASSYLRDQETQYF. The CDR3 DNA reads TGTGCCAGCAGTTACCTGCGTGACCAAGAGACCCAGTACTTC.

This chain uses TRBV19 with TRBJ1-5, with D tentatively TRBD1 (6 bases). Germline CDR1 LNHDA, CDR2 SQIVND (reference sequence). The length of the CDR3 is 14 residues. With 6 bases removed from V and 9 bases from J, the gap between germline ends came to 18 bases. The CDR3 sequence: CASREDSPQMPQHF. The DNA for the CDR3 is TGTGCCAGTAGAGAGGACAGTCCCCAGATGCCCCAGCATTTT.

The CDR3 reads CASSKRGETGGFTEAFF. CDR3 bases: TGTGCCAGCAGCAAAAGGGGAGAGACAGGGGGCTTTACTGAAGCTTTCTTT. The chain carries TRBV21-1 and TRBJ1-1; the D segment call TRBD1 is taken from the table without a DNA check. TRBV21-1 is termed a pseudogene. The CDR3 consists of 17 residues.

This clone has only one observation. This chain connects TRBV19 to TRBJ2-1; tentatively, D is TRBD2 (6 bases). Germline V CDR1 and CDR2: LNHDA, SQIVND (reference sequence). CDR3 length: 16 residues. The V gene lost 1 base and the J gene lost 0 bases, with 10 bases spanning the gap. The CDR3 loop is CASSIGGDSSYNEQFF. The CDR3 DNA is TGTGCCAGTAGTATAGGGGGGGATAGCTCCTACAATGAGCAGTTCTTC.

The V gene is TRBV5-6, the J gene TRBJ2-5, with D uncertain. Germline V CDR1 and CDR2: SGHDT, YYEEEE. V gave up 2 bases and J gave up 5 bases, with 4 bases separating them. The CDR3 has 11 amino acids. CDR3: CASSLAETQYF. The CDR3 nucleotides read TGTGCCAGCAGCTTAGCCGAGACCCAGTACTTC.

The chain uses TRBV5-8 and TRBJ1-2; no definite D call. This CDR3 has 12 amino acids. The V gene lost 1 base and the J gene lost 8 bases, with 9 bases spanning the gap. The germline V gene has CDR1 SGHTS and CDR2 YDEGEE. CDR3 in amino acids: CASSLRAGGYTF. The CDR3 nucleotides are TGTGCCAGCAGCTTGCGGGCGGGAGGCTACACCTTC. The full variable domain, its missing parts supplied by reference TRBV5-8 and TRBJ1-2, is EAGVTQSPTHLIKTRGQQATLRCSPISGHTSVYWYQQALGLGLQFLLWYDEGEERNRGNFPPRFSGRQFPNYSSELNVNALELEDSALYLCASSLRAGGYTFGSGTRLTVV.

DNA for the CDR3: TGTGCCAGCAGCGTACAGGGGACAGGGGCGTACGAGCAGTACTTC. As protein: CASSVQGTGAYEQYF. This chain joins TRBV9 and TRBJ2-7; TRBD1 matches at 10 bases. CDR3 length equals 15 residues. The germline V gene encodes CDR1 SGDLS and CDR2 YYNGEE. V gave up 1 base and J gave up 4 bases; unmatched junction bases: 5.

The rearrangement links TRBV7-9 to TRBJ1-2, with TRBD1 matching 9 bases. The germline gives CDR1 SEHNR, CDR2 FQNEAQ (reference sequence). V trimming: 5 bases; J trimming: 4 bases; junction bases outside the gene matches: 8. The CDR3 is 15 residues long. The CDR3 DNA is TGTGCCAGCAGCCCGTCGGGACAGGGCATCTATGGCTACACCTTC. Protein sequence: CASSPSGQGIYGYTF.